This TCR beta chain was identified in a study of CD8 T cells in ankylosing spondylitis. Study-wide points: CD8+ by phenotype, disease-linked clones were relatively rare in peripheral blood. Significantly higher representation of disease-linked clones was reported for matched ankylosing spondylitis synovial fluid. One TCR beta motif, made up of roughly eight highly homologous variants, appeared characteristic of ankylosing spondylitis blood.

Libraries of TCR beta came from quantitative 5'-RACE with molecular barcodes. TCRdb redid the calling of the 5' RACE reads with MiXCR, one entry per CDR3 protein. The sample has roughly 200,000 distinct CDR3 sequences; roughly 25% are singletons. The CDR3 runs to 14 residues. Losses at the gene ends were 4 bases for V and 2 bases for J; bases not matched to a gene: 4. Looked up from germline, CDR1 is SQVTM and CDR2 is ANQGSEA. There are a few counts of this clonotype. Antigen: not known. The specimen sequenced was blood, either unsorted or a sorted T cell fraction (not recorded which). The chain combines TRBV29-1 with TRBJ2-4, with TRBD2 matching over 8 bases. The receptor's source is a male donor with ankylosing spondylitis or in good health (not recorded which). CDR3 DNA sequence: TGCAGCGTTGCCAGCGGGAGCTCCAAAAACATTCAGTACTTC. Translating gives CSVASGSSKNIQYF.